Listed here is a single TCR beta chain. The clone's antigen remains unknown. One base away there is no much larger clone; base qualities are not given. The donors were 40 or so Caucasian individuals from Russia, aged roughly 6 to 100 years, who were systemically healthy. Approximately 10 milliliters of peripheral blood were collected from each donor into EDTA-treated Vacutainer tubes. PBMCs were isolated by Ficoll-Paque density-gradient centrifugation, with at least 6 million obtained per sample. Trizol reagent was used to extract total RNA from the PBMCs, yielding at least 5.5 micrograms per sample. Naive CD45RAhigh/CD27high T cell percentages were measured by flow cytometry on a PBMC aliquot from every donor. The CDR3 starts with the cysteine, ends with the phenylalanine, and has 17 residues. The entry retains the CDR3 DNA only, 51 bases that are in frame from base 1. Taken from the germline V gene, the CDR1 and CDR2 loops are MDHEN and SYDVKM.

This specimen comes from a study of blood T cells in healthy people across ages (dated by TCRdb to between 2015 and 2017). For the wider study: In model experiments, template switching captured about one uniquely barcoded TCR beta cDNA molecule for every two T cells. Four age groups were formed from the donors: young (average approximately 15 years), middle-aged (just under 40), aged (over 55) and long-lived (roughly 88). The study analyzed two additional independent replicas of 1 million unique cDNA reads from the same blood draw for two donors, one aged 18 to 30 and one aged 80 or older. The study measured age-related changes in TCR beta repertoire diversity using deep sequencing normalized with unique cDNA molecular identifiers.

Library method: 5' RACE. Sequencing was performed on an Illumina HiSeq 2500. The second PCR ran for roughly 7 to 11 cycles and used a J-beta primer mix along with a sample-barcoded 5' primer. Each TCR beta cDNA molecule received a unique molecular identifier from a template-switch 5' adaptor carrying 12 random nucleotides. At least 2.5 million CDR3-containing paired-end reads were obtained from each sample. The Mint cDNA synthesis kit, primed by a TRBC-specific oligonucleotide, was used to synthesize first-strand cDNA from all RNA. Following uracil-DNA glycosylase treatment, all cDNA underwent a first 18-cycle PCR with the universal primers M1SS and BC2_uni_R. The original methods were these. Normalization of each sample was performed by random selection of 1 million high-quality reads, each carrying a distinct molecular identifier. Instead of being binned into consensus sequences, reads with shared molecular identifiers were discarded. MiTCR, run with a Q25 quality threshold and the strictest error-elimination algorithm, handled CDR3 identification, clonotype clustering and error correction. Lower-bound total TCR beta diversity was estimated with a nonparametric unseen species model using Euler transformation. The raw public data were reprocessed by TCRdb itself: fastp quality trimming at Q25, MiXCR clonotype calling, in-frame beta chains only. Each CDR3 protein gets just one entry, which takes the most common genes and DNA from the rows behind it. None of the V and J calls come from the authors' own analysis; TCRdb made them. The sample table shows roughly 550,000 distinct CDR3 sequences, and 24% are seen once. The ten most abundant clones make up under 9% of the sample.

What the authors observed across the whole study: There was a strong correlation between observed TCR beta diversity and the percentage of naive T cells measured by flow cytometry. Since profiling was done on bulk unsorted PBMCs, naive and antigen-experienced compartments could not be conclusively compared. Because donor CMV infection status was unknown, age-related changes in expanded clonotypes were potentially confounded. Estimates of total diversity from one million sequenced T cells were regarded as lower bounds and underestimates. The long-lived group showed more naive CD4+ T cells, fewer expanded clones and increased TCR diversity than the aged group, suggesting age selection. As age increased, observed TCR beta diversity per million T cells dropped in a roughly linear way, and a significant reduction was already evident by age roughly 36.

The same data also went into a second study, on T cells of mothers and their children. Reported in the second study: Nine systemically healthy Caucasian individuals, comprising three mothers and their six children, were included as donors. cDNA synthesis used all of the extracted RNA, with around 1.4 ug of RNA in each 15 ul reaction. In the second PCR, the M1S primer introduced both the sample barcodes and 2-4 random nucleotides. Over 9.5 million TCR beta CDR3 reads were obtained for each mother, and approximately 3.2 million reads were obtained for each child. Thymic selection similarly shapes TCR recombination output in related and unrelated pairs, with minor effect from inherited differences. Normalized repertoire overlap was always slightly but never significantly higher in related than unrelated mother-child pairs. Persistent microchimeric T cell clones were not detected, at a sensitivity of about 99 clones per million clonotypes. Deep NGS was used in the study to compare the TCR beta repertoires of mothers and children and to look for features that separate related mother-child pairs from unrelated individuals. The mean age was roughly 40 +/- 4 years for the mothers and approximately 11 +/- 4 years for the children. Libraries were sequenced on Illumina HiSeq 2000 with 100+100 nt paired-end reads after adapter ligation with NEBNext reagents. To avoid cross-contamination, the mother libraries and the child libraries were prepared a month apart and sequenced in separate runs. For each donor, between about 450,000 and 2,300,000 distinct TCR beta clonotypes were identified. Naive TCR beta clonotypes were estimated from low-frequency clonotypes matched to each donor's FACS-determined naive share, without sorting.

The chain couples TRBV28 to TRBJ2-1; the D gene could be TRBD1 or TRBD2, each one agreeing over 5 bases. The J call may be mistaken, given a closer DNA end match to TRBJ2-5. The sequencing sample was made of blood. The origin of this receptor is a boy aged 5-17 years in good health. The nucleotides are TGTGCCAGCAGTCTCCGCTCGTACGGGACGCTCCAAGAGACCCAGTACTTC. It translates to CASSLRSYGTLQETQYF.